The sequence of this TCR beta chain was determined in a study of shared clonotypes between healthy human individuals. Each subset's genomic DNA was split evenly across several immunoSEQ plates. Profiled with immunoSEQ multiplex PCR; TCRdb holds only in-frame clones, not every one. The repertoire holds more than 400,000 clones, with 65% to 85% as singletons. This clone occurred once. Trimming cost V 0 bases and J 8 bases; bases outside gene matches: 9. Germline V CDR1 and CDR2: LGHNA, YSLEER. CDR3 size: 17 residues. With unsorted samples, genomic DNA was obtained from 80 million to 100 million PBMCs. The sequenced sample was PBMCs. This TCR was sampled from a woman in her 40s in good health. Some clones in this sample may be carry-over from other donors' samples. The V gene is TRBV4-3, the J gene TRBJ2-3, with 12 bases that match TRBD2. CDR3 bases: TGCGCCAGCAGCCAAGATCATCAACTAGCGGGAGGTGGTACGCAGTATTTT. Residues: CASSQDHQLAGGGTQYF.